These T cell receptor beta chains were read from a single sample in a study of T cells in Graves' hyperthyroidism and ophthalmopathy. TCRdb processed the multiplex PCR reads anew with MiXCR; each CDR3 protein has one entry. In the table there are about 700,000 distinct CDR3 sequences, less than 15% of which are singletons. The specimen sequenced was blood. The receptors derive from a woman younger than 30 with Graves' hyperthyroidism. Both conserved end residues are part of each CDR3. D genes are given only for firm matches. A row's size may be missing; if present it is once, few, many or a size class.

clone size: many; D gene: NA; V gene: TRBV20-1; J gene: TRBJ2-1; CDR3 DNA: TGCAGTGCCTCGGACGTTATCAATGAGCAGTTCTTC; CDR3 protein: CSASDVINEQFF
clone size: NA; D gene: TRBD2; V gene: TRBV30; J gene: TRBJ2-1; CDR3 DNA: TGTGCCTGGAGGCCTCCGCGGGAGTCTAGGGACAATGAGCAGTTCTTC; CDR3 protein: CAWRPPRESRDNEQFF
clone size: NA; D gene: NA; V gene: TRBV6-1; J gene: TRBJ2-7; CDR3 DNA: TGTGCCAGCAGCCCTACCTTTTCCCGGACCTACGAGCAGTACTTC; CDR3 protein: CASSPTFSRTYEQYF
clone size: many; D gene: NA; V gene: TRBV18; J gene: TRBJ2-1; CDR3 DNA: TGTGCCAGCTCACGGATCCGCTTCAATGAGCAGTTCTTC; CDR3 protein: CASSRIRFNEQFF
clone size: NA; D gene: TRBD2; V gene: TRBV5-1; J gene: TRBJ2-3; CDR3 DNA: TGCGCCAGCAAGCTAGCTAGCGGCGTGGATACGCAGTATTTT; CDR3 protein: CASKLASGVDTQYF
clone size: many; D gene: NA; V gene: TRBV6-5; J gene: TRBJ2-7; CDR3 DNA: TGTGCCAGCAGTTCGCAGGACTCCTACGAGCAGTACTTC; CDR3 protein: CASSSQDSYEQYF
clone size: many; D gene: TRBD2; V gene: TRBV7-9; J gene: TRBJ2-4; CDR3 DNA: TGTGCCAGCAGCTCTCTAGCGGGACAATACCTAGCCAAAAACATTCAGTACTTC; CDR3 protein: CASSSLAGQYLAKNIQYF
clone size: NA; D gene: TRBD1; V gene: TRBV3-1; J gene: TRBJ2-5; CDR3 DNA: TGTGCCAGCCAAGGACAGGCTCAAGAGACCCAGTACTTC; CDR3 protein: CASQGQAQETQYF
clone size: once; D gene: TRBD2; V gene: TRBV3-1; J gene: TRBJ2-1; CDR3 DNA: TGTGCCAGCAGCCAACTTAGCGGGAGGGGGGGCAATGAGCAGTTCTTC; CDR3 protein: CASSQLSGRGGNEQFF
clone size: few; D gene: NA; V gene: TRBV4-3; J gene: TRBJ2-7; CDR3 DNA: TGCGCCAGCAGCCAAGATTATAGTTCCGAGCAGTACTTC; CDR3 protein: CASSQDYSSEQYF
clone size: NA; D gene: NA; V gene: TRBV7-8; J gene: TRBJ2-3; CDR3 DNA: TGTGCCAGCAGCTTTAGCGGCAGGGTGGCAGATACGCAGTATTTT; CDR3 protein: CASSFSGRVADTQYF
clone size: many; D gene: TRBD1; V gene: TRBV30; J gene: TRBJ1-5; CDR3 DNA: TGTGCCTGGAGTTATATGGGACAGGTCAATCAGCCCCAGCATTTT; CDR3 protein: CAWSYMGQVNQPQHF
clone size: few; D gene: TRBD2; V gene: TRBV30; J gene: TRBJ2-7; CDR3 DNA: TGTGCCTGGAGTGTTAGCGGGATAACCTACGAGCAGTACTTC; CDR3 protein: CAWSVSGITYEQYF
clone size: many; D gene: TRBD2; V gene: TRBV20-1; J gene: TRBJ2-1; CDR3 DNA: TGCAGTGCTAGTTGGGTAAGACTAGCGCACCTCAATGAGCAGTTCTTC; CDR3 protein: CSASWVRLAHLNEQFF
clone size: many; D gene: NA; V gene: TRBV6-2/TRBV6-3; J gene: TRBJ2-7; CDR3 DNA: TGTACCAGCAGCCAGACAGCCTACGAGCAGTACTTC; CDR3 protein: CTSSQTAYEQYF
clone size: NA; D gene: NA; V gene: TRBV6-1; J gene: TRBJ1-3; CDR3 DNA: TGTGCCAGCCAGACCCGGGGAACTGGAAACACCATATATTTT; CDR3 protein: CASQTRGTGNTIYF
clone size: many; D gene: TRBD1; V gene: TRBV6-6; J gene: TRBJ2-7; CDR3 DNA: TGTGCCAGCAGTTACTCGAGGTCAGGGGGCGAGCAGTACTTC; CDR3 protein: CASSYSRSGGEQYF
clone size: many; D gene: NA; V gene: TRBV25-1; J gene: TRBJ1-1; CDR3 DNA: TGTGCCAGCACCGGGAACACTGAAGCTTTCTTT; CDR3 protein: CASTGNTEAFF
clone size: many; D gene: TRBD2; V gene: TRBV2; J gene: TRBJ2-7; CDR3 DNA: TGTGCCAGCTTTGAGCGGGAGCACGACGAGCAGTACTTC; CDR3 protein: CASFEREHDEQYF
clone size: once; D gene: NA; V gene: TRBV7-9; J gene: TRBJ2-2; CDR3 DNA: TGTGCCAGCAGTCCCGGGCGGGTCGGGGAGCTGTTTTTT; CDR3 protein: CASSPGRVGELFF
clone size: many; D gene: NA; V gene: TRBV18; J gene: TRBJ2-1; CDR3 DNA: TGTGCCAGCTCACCACGGGTGTCGGGAGTGGTGAGGAATGAGCAGTTCTTC; CDR3 protein: CASSPRVSGVVRNEQFF
clone size: few; D gene: NA; V gene: TRBV18; J gene: TRBJ2-5; CDR3 DNA: TGCGCCAGCTCAGACGGGGGCAGGGAGATCCAGTACTTC; CDR3 protein: CASSDGGREIQYF
clone size: many; D gene: NA; V gene: TRBV14; J gene: TRBJ2-5; CDR3 DNA: TGTGCCAGCAGCCAAGATGTACGGACCTCTGTTCAAGAGACCCAGTACTTC; CDR3 protein: CASSQDVRTSVQETQYF
clone size: NA; D gene: NA; V gene: TRBV4-1; J gene: TRBJ1-2; CDR3 DNA: TGCGCCAGCAGCCAAAAACAGCTATCTAACTATGGCTACACCTTC; CDR3 protein: CASSQKQLSNYGYTF
clone size: NA; D gene: NA; V gene: TRBV4-1; J gene: TRBJ2-5; CDR3 DNA: TGCGCCAGCAGCCAAGTTAATGGTGGGCAGGGAAGGGCCCAGTACTTC; CDR3 protein: CASSQVNGGQGRAQYF
clone size: NA; D gene: TRBD2; V gene: TRBV5-1; J gene: TRBJ2-7; CDR3 DNA: TGCGCCAGCAGCTCCCGGGGGGATTGGGACGAGCAGTACTTC; CDR3 protein: CASSSRGDWDEQYF
clone size: NA; D gene: NA; V gene: TRBV4-1; J gene: TRBJ1-1; CDR3 DNA: TGCGCCAGCAGCCAACCGGGGGGGAGGAGAACTGAAGCTTTCTTT; CDR3 protein: CASSQPGGRRTEAFF
clone size: NA; D gene: NA; V gene: TRBV27; J gene: TRBJ2-2; CDR3 DNA: TGTGCCAGCAGTTTTAGGGACAGGGAGCTGTTTTTT; CDR3 protein: CASSFRDRELFF
clone size: few; D gene: NA; V gene: TRBV28; J gene: TRBJ1-1; CDR3 DNA: TGTGCCAGCACCATTCGGGGAGACACTGAAGCTTTCTTT; CDR3 protein: CASTIRGDTEAFF
clone size: many; D gene: TRBD2; V gene: TRBV5-1; J gene: TRBJ2-1; CDR3 DNA: TGCGCCAGCAGTGGGCTAGCGGGAGGGGTAATCGAAATCGATGAGCAGTTCTTC; CDR3 protein: CASSGLAGGVIEIDEQFF
clone size: NA; D gene: TRBD1; V gene: TRBV19; J gene: TRBJ1-1; CDR3 DNA: TGTGCCAGTAGCACCTCCTGGACAGGGAAGAACACTGAAGCTTTCTTT; CDR3 protein: CASSTSWTGKNTEAFF
clone size: few; D gene: NA; V gene: TRBV5-1; J gene: TRBJ2-7; CDR3 DNA: TGCGCCAGCAGCTTATCCGCGGGGACCCACGAGCAGTACTTC; CDR3 protein: CASSLSAGTHEQYF
clone size: few; D gene: TRBD2; V gene: TRBV6-2/TRBV6-3; J gene: TRBJ2-1; CDR3 DNA: TGTGCCAGCAGTTACTCGAGGACTAGCGGGAGGAACTACAATGAGCAGTTCTTC; CDR3 protein: CASSYSRTSGRNYNEQFF
clone size: NA; D gene: NA; V gene: TRBV11-3; J gene: TRBJ1-4; CDR3 DNA: TGTGCCAGCAGCTTAGTCGGGGCGGATGAAAAACTGTTTTTT; CDR3 protein: CASSLVGADEKLFF
clone size: many; D gene: NA; V gene: TRBV7-9; J gene: TRBJ2-1; CDR3 DNA: TGTGCCAGCAGTCCCTCGGGGGCACACAATGAGCAGTTCTTC; CDR3 protein: CASSPSGAHNEQFF
clone size: few; D gene: NA; V gene: TRBV5-1; J gene: TRBJ2-3; CDR3 DNA: TGCGCCAGCAGCTTGAAAAGGGGTCTAGCCGCAGATACGCAGTATTTT; CDR3 protein: CASSLKRGLAADTQYF
clone size: NA; D gene: NA; V gene: TRBV12-3/TRBV12-4; J gene: TRBJ1-5; CDR3 DNA: TGTGCCAGCAGCCTGGCGGCTAGCAATCAGCCCCAGCATTTT; CDR3 protein: CASSLAASNQPQHF
clone size: few; D gene: NA; V gene: TRBV6-1; J gene: TRBJ1-5; CDR3 DNA: TGTGCCAGCCGGACCGACCCCAATCAGCCCCAGCATTTT; CDR3 protein: CASRTDPNQPQHF
clone size: few; D gene: NA; V gene: TRBV7-2; J gene: TRBJ2-2; CDR3 DNA: TGTGCCAGCAGCCCCCGGAGTATCGGGGAGCTGTTTTTT; CDR3 protein: CASSPRSIGELFF
clone size: many; D gene: NA; V gene: TRBV2; J gene: TRBJ1-5; CDR3 DNA: TGTGCCAGCAGTGAAACGGGGGACATATTAGGCCAGCCCCAGCATTTT; CDR3 protein: CASSETGDILGQPQHF
clone size: NA; D gene: TRBD1; V gene: TRBV5-5; J gene: TRBJ2-6; CDR3 DNA: TGTGCCAGCAGCTTACAGGGGGCCAGCTCTGGGGCCAACGTCCTGACTTTC; CDR3 protein: CASSLQGASSGANVLTF
clone size: NA; D gene: TRBD1; V gene: TRBV5-1; J gene: TRBJ1-2; CDR3 DNA: TGCGCCAGCAGCTTGGGGTCAGGGGGCGAAGGCTACACCTTC; CDR3 protein: CASSLGSGGEGYTF
clone size: many; D gene: NA; V gene: TRBV18; J gene: TRBJ2-3; CDR3 DNA: TGTGCCAGCTCACCCGTTACCAAGGAAACGCAGTATTTT; CDR3 protein: CASSPVTKETQYF
clone size: many; D gene: NA; V gene: TRBV28; J gene: TRBJ1-1; CDR3 DNA: TGTGCCAGCAGGTCCTGGGCTAACACTGAAGCTTTCTTT; CDR3 protein: CASRSWANTEAFF
clone size: NA; D gene: NA; V gene: TRBV29-1; J gene: TRBJ2-3; CDR3 DNA: TGCAGCGTTGAAGGAGGGAGTAGGCGAACAGATACGCAGTATTTT; CDR3 protein: CSVEGGSRRTDTQYF
clone size: many; D gene: NA; V gene: TRBV30; J gene: TRBJ1-4; CDR3 DNA: TGTGCCTGGAGCCCCGGGGGGGGCGATGAAAAACTGTTTTTT; CDR3 protein: CAWSPGGGDEKLFF